The source of this T cell receptor beta chain is a study of radiotherapy plus CTLA-4 blockade in lung cancer. Background on the study: Objective responses were documented in 15% to 20% of patients, with disease control in 25% to 35%.

On this clone itself: No antigen is known for it.

The CDR3 is 19 residues long. V dropped 0 bases and J dropped 4; count of bases not matched to a gene: 15. The germline CDR1 and CDR2 sequences are LNHNV and YYDKDF (reference sequence). Profiled with immunoSEQ multiplex PCR; TCRdb holds only in-frame clones, not every one. Among about 59,000 clones listed, approximately 65% were seen once. Study-wide results and caveats: Early clone dynamics of blood T cells, plus interferon-beta, reportedly predicted response best. In blood, after radiotherapy plus ipilimumab, tumor-derived TCR clones expanded.

The sample in question was peripheral blood, obtained from a patient treated with radiotherapy plus ipilimumab. The sequence came from a human donor with non-small cell lung cancer whose response to radiotherapy plus ipilimumab could not be evaluated. This chain connects TRBV15 to TRBJ1-3, with 7 bases matching TRBD1. The CDR3 bases are TGTGCCACCAGCAGAGATCGGCTTCGCACAGGGGAATGGGGAAACACCATATATTTT. Its protein product is CATSRDRLRTGEWGNTIYF. The whole variable domain, remainder taken from reference TRBV15 and TRBJ1-3, is DAMVIQNPRYQVTQFGKPVTLSCSQTLNHNVMYWYQQKSSQAPKLLFHYYDKDFNNEADTPDNFQSRRPNTSFCFLDIRSPGLGDTAMYLCATSRDRLRTGEWGNTIYFGEGSWLTVV.